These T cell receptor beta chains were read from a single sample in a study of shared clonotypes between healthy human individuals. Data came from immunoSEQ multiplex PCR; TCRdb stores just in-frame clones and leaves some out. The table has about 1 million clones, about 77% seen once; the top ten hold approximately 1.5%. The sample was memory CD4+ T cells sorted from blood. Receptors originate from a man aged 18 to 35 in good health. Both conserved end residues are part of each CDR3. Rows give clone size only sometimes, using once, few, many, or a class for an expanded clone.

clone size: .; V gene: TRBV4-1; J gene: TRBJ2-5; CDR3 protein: CASSQDFLAGGRETQYF
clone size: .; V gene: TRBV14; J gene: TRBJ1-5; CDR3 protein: CASSPSGQGIQPQHF
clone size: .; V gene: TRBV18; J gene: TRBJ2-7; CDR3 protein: CASSPEQGGEQYF
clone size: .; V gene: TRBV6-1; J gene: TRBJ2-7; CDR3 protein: CASNRDRGYEQYF
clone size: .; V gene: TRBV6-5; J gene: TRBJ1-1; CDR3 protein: CASSREGAEAFF
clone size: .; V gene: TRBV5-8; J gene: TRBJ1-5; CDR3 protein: CASSLGNRGTQPQHF
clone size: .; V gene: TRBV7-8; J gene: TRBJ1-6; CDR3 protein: CASSRGRDSGSPLHF
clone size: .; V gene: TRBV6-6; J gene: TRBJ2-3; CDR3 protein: CASRREGTTDTQYF
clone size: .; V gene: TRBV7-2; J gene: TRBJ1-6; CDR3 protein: CASTQTGASYNSPLHF
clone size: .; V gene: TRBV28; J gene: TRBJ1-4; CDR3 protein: CASSLSFKGGEKLFF
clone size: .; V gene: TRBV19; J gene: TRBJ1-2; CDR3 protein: CASSTKSGANYGYTF
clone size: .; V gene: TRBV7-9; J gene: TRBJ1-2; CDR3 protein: CASSLDTGYNYGYTF
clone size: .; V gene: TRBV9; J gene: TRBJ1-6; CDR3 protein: CASSFKGWDSPLHF
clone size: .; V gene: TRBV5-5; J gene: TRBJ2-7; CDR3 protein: CASSLQGGAYEQYF
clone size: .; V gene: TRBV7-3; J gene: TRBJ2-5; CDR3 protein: CASSLTPQETQYF
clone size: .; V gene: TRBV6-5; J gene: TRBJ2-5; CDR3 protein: CASYGPPGTQYF
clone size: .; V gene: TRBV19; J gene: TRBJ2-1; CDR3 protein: CASSIGPTSGGNSYNEQFF
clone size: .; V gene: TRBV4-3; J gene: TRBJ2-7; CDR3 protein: CASSRLMWLAKPTYEQYF
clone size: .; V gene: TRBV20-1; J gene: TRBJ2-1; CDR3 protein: CSAHYNEQFF
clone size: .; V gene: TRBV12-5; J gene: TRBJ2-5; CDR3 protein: CASGLGSGNYQETQYF
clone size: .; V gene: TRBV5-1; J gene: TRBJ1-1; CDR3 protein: CASSPLQVMNTEAFF
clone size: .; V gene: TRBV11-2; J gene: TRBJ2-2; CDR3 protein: CASSPDWSTGELFF
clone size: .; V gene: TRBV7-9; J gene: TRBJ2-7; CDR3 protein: CASSLLLDRSEQYF
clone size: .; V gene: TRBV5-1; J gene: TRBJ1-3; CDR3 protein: CASRSPGQGPQGNTIYF
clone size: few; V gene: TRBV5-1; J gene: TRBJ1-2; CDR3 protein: CASSLGSGLANYGYTF
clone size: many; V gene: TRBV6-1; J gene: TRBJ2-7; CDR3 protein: CASSELRSSYEQYF
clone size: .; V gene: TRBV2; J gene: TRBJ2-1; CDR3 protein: CASSAGLAINRQFF
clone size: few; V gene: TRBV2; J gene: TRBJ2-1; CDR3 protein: CASKGGTGDYNEQFF
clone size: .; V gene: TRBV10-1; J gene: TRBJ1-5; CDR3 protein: CARDNPDGNQPQHF
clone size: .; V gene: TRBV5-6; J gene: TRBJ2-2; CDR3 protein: CASSLDGGRSGELFF
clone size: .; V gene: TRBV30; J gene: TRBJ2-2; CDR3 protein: CAWPGQGNTGELFF
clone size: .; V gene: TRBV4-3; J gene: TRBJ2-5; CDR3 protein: CASSQGWGGSETQYF